What follows are 21 T cell receptor beta chains derived from one specimen sequenced in a study of regulatory T cells in long-lasting Graves disease. Construction of TCR beta libraries relied on iRepertoire HTBI primers and on Arm-PCR targeting CDR3 regions. TCRdb re-called the multiplex PCR reads through MiXCR, storing one row per CDR3 protein. This table holds about 530,000 distinct CDR3 sequences, 16% found once. Time point: newly diagnosed GD, antithyroid drugs for less than 3 months. Preparation of the TCR library used RNA extracted from PBMCs. Another study also made use of these data, one on T cells in Graves' hyperthyroidism and ophthalmopathy.

Sequencing was performed on peripheral blood mononuclear cells (PBMCs), taken at new diagnosis, from a patient treated with antithyroid drugs. The source of these receptors is a woman aged 40 to 65 with Graves disease.

The chain has TRBV2 and TRBJ1-3; D uncertain. The CDR3 extends over 15 amino acids. V lost 3 bases, J lost 0 bases, and 9 bases lay in between. Germline CDR1 and CDR2: SNHLY and FYNNEI. For the CDR3, the DNA is TGTGCCAGCAGTGACGAGGGCCACTCTGGAAACACCATATATTTT. Translating gives CASSDEGHSGNTIYF. The full variable domain, its missing parts supplied by reference TRBV2 and TRBJ1-3, is EPEVTQTPSHQVTQMGQEVILRCVPISNHLYFYWYRQILGQKVEFLVSFYNNEISEKSEIFDDQFSVERPDGSNFTLKIRSTKLEDSAMYFCASSDEGHSGNTIYFGEGSWLTVV.

CDR3 nucleotides: TGTGCCAGCAGAACAGGGGGCGCGAACACTGAAGCTTTCTTT. Residues: CASRTGGANTEAFF. The J gene is TRBJ1-1, the V gene TRBV28; TRBD1 agrees at 9 bases. Germline loops: CDR1 MDHEN, CDR2 SYDVKM. The V and J ends lost 6 bases and 1 base, in that order; junction bases with no gene match: 3. The CDR3 spans 14 residues.

This clonotype was seen ten or more times. CDR3: CASTGPTPYNSPLHF. The DNA of the CDR3 is TGTGCCAGCACAGGACCGACTCCCTATAATTCACCCCTCCACTTT. The V gene is TRBV28, the J gene TRBJ1-6; D is ambiguous. V shed 7 bases and J shed 2 bases, with 12 bases lying between them. The CDR3 length is 15 residues. Germline V gene sequence: CDR1 MDHEN, CDR2 SYDVKM.

This clonotype has more than one count but fewer than ten. The chain employs TRBV10-3 and TRBJ1-2; D is possibly TRBD1 (6 bases). The CDR3 extends over 17 amino acids. V lost 6 bases, J lost 1 base, and 21 bases lay in between. The V gene's germline CDR1 is ENHRY and CDR2 SYGVKD. The CDR3 loop reads CAISQTLGQLLNYGYTF. CDR3 coding DNA: TGTGCCATCAGCCAAACTCTTGGACAGCTACTTAACTATGGCTACACCTTC.

The chain has TRBV4-1 and TRBJ1-1; 7 bases agree with TRBD1. CDR3 size: 15 residues. Looked up from germline, CDR1 is MGHRA and CDR2 is YSYEKL. V was pared by 0 bases and J by 7 bases, with 8 bases of the junction left unmatched. In DNA form, the CDR3 reads TGCGCCAGCAGCCAAGATGTTGGACAGGCTAATGAAGCTTTCTTT. It codes for CASSQDVGQANEAFF.

In its sample, this clonotype was seen a few times. This chain joins TRBV27 and TRBJ2-5; TRBD1 aligns across 8 bases. Looked up from germline, CDR1 is MNHEY and CDR2 is SMNVEV (reference sequence). The CDR3 contains 16 residues. Germline trimming cut 3 bases from V and 4 bases from J; bases unmatched to any gene: 10. DNA for the CDR3: TGTGCCAGCAGTTTGACCCCTACAGGGGGTAGAGAGACCCAGTACTTC. Protein sequence: CASSLTPTGGRETQYF.

The chain uses TRBV29-1 and TRBJ1-5; D is possibly TRBD1 (5 bases). CDR3 length: 15 amino acids. Germline loops: CDR1 SQVTM, CDR2 ANQGSEA. The V end was cut by 5 bases, the J end by 0 bases, with 14 bases between. The CDR3 nucleotides read TGCAGCGTTCGCGACAGCCCAAATAGCAATCAGCCCCAGCATTTT. Translating gives CSVRDSPNSNQPQHF.

This clonotype was seen ten or more times. J is TRBJ1-1 and V is TRBV5-1; D gene uncertain. CDR3 length: 17 amino acids. Germline V gene sequence: CDR1 SGHRS, CDR2 YFSETQ. The ends were cut back, 1 base at V and 0 bases at J, with 16 bases in the middle. The CDR3 nucleotides read TGCGCCAGCAGCTTGTTCTACTCGGGCGGAATGAACACTGAAGCTTTCTTT. Translation gives CASSLFYSGGMNTEAFF.

There are a few counts of this clonotype. The rearrangement joins TRBV20-1 to TRBJ1-3, with no clear D. The CDR3 has 14 amino acids. Looked up from germline, CDR1 is DFQATT and CDR2 is SNEGSKA (reference sequence). Trimming stripped 0 bases from V and 4 bases from J, with 10 bases between. CDR3 sequence: CSARDGGSGNTIYF. The CDR3 bases are TGCAGTGCTAGAGATGGTGGATCGGGAAACACCATATATTTT.

This clonotype has at least ten counts. The genes are TRBV5-8 and TRBJ2-7, with 13 bases aligning to TRBD2. V was clipped by 5 bases and J by 4 bases; unmatched bases: 12. The CDR3 consists of 17 residues. CDR1 SGHTS and CDR2 YDEGEE come from the germline V gene. The CDR3 DNA reads as TGTGCCAGCAGATTGTATACCGGGACTAGCGGGAAGTACGAGCAGTACTTC. Translation gives CASRLYTGTSGKYEQYF.

The table lists this clonotype with many counts. The V gene is TRBV6-1, the J gene TRBJ1-6; 10 nucleotides line up with TRBD1. The germline gives CDR1 MNHNS, CDR2 SASEGT. Germline trimming cut 4 bases from V and 6 bases from J; bases unmatched to any gene: 3. This CDR3 has 15 residues. CDR3: CASSGQGAVNSPLHF. The CDR3 DNA is TGTGCCAGCAGTGGACAGGGGGCCGTTAATTCACCCCTCCACTTT.

The sample holds a few counts of this clonotype. A clone one base away is much larger, so this may be a read error. This rearrangement joins TRBV3-1 to TRBJ1-1; D gene unclear. Germline V lookup: CDR1 LGHDT, CDR2 YNNKEL (reference sequence). CDR3 length: 14 residues. V lost 2 bases, J lost 10 bases, and 17 bases lay in between. CDR3 in amino acids: CASSQLGPLSGAFF. The CDR3 DNA follows: TGTGCCAGCAGCCAACTTGGACCGCTCAGCGGAGCTTTCTTT.

The CDR3 protein is CASSRDLGNEKLFF. The CDR3 DNA sequence: TGTGCCAGCAGCCGGGATTTGGGTAATGAAAAACTGTTTTTT. The chain employs TRBV6-2 or TRBV6-3 and TRBJ1-4; D unresolved. Germline V CDR1 and CDR2: MNHEY, SVGEGT. CDR3 size: 14 residues. Trimming shortened V by 6 bases and J by 4 bases, and 12 bases separated the two germline ends.

The table lists this clonotype with many counts. The chain recombines TRBV7-8 with TRBJ2-5; 8 nucleotides match TRBD1. The germline V gene has CDR1 SGHVS and CDR2 FQNEAQ. Trimming at V came to 4 bases and at J to 4 bases, leaving 14 bases not matched to a gene. The CDR3 sequence is 17 residues long. CDR3 residues: CASSSNWYRGKGETQYF. CDR3 bases: TGTGCCAGCAGCTCGAATTGGTACAGGGGGAAGGGAGAGACCCAGTACTTC.

The sample holds many counts of this clonotype. The chain joins TRBV18 to TRBJ2-7; 8 bases fit TRBD1. CDR1 and CDR2 from the germline V gene are KGHSH and LQKENI. This CDR3 comprises 14 residues. The V segment lost 5 bases and the J segment 3 bases; nucleotides outside the gene matches: 6. The CDR3 nucleotides read TGTGCCAGCTCATTTGGACAGGGCCGCTACGAGCAGTACTTC. Translating it yields CASSFGQGRYEQYF.

This clonotype was recorded at least ten times. A junction end diverges from the germline sequence, so it may reflect a read error. The chain combines TRBV5-1 with TRBJ1-1, with D possibly TRBD1 on 6 matching bases. This CDR3 is built from 12 residues. Germline lookup yields CDR1 SGHRS and CDR2 YFSETQ. The CDR3 DNA is TGTGCCAGCAGCTTGGAGGGGGCTGAAGCTTTCTTT. Its translation is CASSLEGAEAFF.

Only one count was recorded for this clonotype. The chain carries TRBV28 and TRBJ2-7; the D gene is possibly TRBD1 (5 bases). CDR1 and CDR2 from the germline V gene are MDHEN and SYDVKM. V dropped 6 bases and J dropped 3 bases, with 15 bases sitting between them. The CDR3 spans 14 residues. The CDR3 is CASSSAGNGYEQYF. DNA for the CDR3: TGTGCCAGCAGCTCCGCAGGGAACGGCTACGAGCAGTACTTC.

This clonotype was recorded at least ten times. The chain is built from TRBV10-3 and TRBJ1-1; 8 positions agree with TRBD1. V was clipped by 6 bases and J by 4 bases; unmatched bases: 13. This CDR3 spans 16 amino acids. CDR1 and CDR2 from the germline V gene are ENHRY and SYGVKD. CDR3 sequence reads: CAISDWLGQGRTEAFF. CDR3 DNA sequence: TGTGCCATCAGCGATTGGCTCGGACAGGGTCGCACTGAAGCTTTCTTT.

This clonotype was detected only a few times. The chain is built from TRBV11-2 and TRBJ1-2; TRBD1 might be the D (6 bases). V was pared by 8 bases and J by 1 base, with 20 bases between. Germline CDR1 and CDR2: SGHAT and FQNNGV. This CDR3 contains 16 residues. Here the CDR3 DNA reads TGTGCCAGCGCCCCCTCCACAGGGCCGATTAACTATGGCTACACCTTC. Its translation: CASAPSTGPINYGYTF. The full variable domain, rest sourced from reference TRBV11-2 and TRBJ1-2, is EAGVAQSPRYKIIEKRQSVAFWCNPISGHATLYWYQQILGQGPKLLIQFQNNGVVDDSQLPKDRFSAERLKGVDSTLKIQPAKLEDSAVYLCASAPSTGPINYGYTFGSGTRLTVV.

This clonotype has a handful of counts. The rearrangement links TRBV19 to TRBJ1-2, with TRBD1 matching 7 bases. This CDR3 comprises 15 residues. J lost 1 base, V lost 5 bases, and 7 bases had no gene match. Germline-derived CDR1 and CDR2 are LNHDA and SQIVND (reference sequence). CDR3 protein: CASSLSGTVNYGYTF. In DNA form, the CDR3 reads TGTGCCAGTAGTCTCTCAGGGACAGTTAACTATGGCTACACCTTC.

This clonotype was observed once. V usage is TRBV30 and J usage is TRBJ2-7; TRBD1 matches 10 bases. V dropped 3 bases and J dropped 2; count of bases not matched to a gene: 1. CDR1 and CDR2 from the germline V gene are GTSNPN and SVGIG (reference sequence). CDR3 length: 13 residues. The CDR3 DNA is TGTGCCTGGAGGACAGGGGGCACCTACGAGCAGTACTTC. It yields the protein CAWRTGGTYEQYF.